This TCR beta chain was documented in a study of CD8 T cells in ankylosing spondylitis. Overall study results and limits: Earlier work had already found some motif variants in reactive arthritis synovial fluid and blood. Eight highly homologous variants formed a TCR beta motif that appeared characteristic of ankylosing spondylitis blood.

This clonotype was seen many times. As yet, its antigen is unknown. Germline CDR1 MNHEY, CDR2 SVGAGI. The CDR3 loop spans 14 amino acids. V lost 2 bases and J 4 bases, leaving 11 bases between the germline ends. One entry per CDR3 protein, called by TCRdb with MiXCR from the 5' RACE reads. The sample holds some 800,000 distinct CDR3 sequences; 10% to 15% are singletons and the top ten take roughly 0.51%. What was sequenced was blood, either unsorted or a sorted T cell fraction (not recorded which). This receptor was taken from a male donor with ankylosing spondylitis. This chain joins TRBV6-5 and TRBJ1-2; tentative D call: TRBD1 (6 bases). CDR3 sequence: CASSYDRFFYGYTF. The CDR3 nucleotides are TGTGCCAGCAGTTACGACAGGTTCTTCTATGGCTACACCTTC.